This entry lists 26 T cell receptor beta chains sequenced from one sample in a study of T cell changes during pregnancy in multiple sclerosis. Here immunoSEQ multiplex PCR was the method, and the copy in TCRdb shows in-frame clones only, minus some. Of tens of thousands of clones in the sample, approximately 91% were seen once. Sequenced here: CD4+ T cells from peripheral blood mononuclear cells, sampled before pregnancy. These receptors all come from a female donor with multiple sclerosis, enrolled in a pregnancy study.

This clone was found once. The chain links TRBV27 to TRBJ2-6; possible D gene TRBD1, 6 bases. V dropped 5 bases and J dropped 0 bases, with 14 bases sitting between them. Germline CDR1 and CDR2: MNHEY and SMNVEV (reference sequence). This CDR3 is 17 amino acids long. The DNA of the CDR3 is TGTGCCAGCAGTCCCAGGACAGACAGCTCTGGGGCCAACGTCCTGACTTTC. As protein: CASSPRTDSSGANVLTF.

This rearrangement joins TRBV18 to TRBJ1-4, with 8 bases identical to TRBD1. Germline trimming cut 4 bases from V and 3 bases from J; bases unmatched to any gene: 4. The CDR3 totals 15 residues. CDR1 KGHSH and CDR2 LQKENI come from the germline V gene. The CDR3 coding sequence is TGTGCCAGCTCACTCGACAGGGGTTCTAATGAAAAACTGTTTTTT. Encoded protein: CASSLDRGSNEKLFF.

V usage is TRBV5-5 and J usage is TRBJ1-4, with TRBD1 matching 7 bases. The CDR3 extends over 14 amino acids. Trimming cost V 1 base and J 7 bases; bases outside gene matches: 4. Per the germline V gene, CDR1 is SGHKS and CDR2 is YYEKEE (reference sequence). CDR3 residues: CASSLSDRSEKLFF. Here the CDR3 DNA reads TGTGCCAGCAGCTTGTCGGACAGGTCTGAAAAACTGTTTTTT.

This chain connects TRBV2 to TRBJ1-6; 7 bases map to TRBD1. Looked up from germline, CDR1 is SNHLY and CDR2 is FYNNEI. Trimming took 4 bases from V and 7 from J; bases not matched to a gene: 7. The CDR3 totals 15 residues. The CDR3 DNA is TGTGCCAGCAGTGGGTCGAGACAGGGAAATTCACCCCTCCACTTT. This encodes CASSGSRQGNSPLHF.

The genes are TRBV4-3 and TRBJ1-2, with TRBD1 identical over 8 bases. V lost 2 bases to trimming and J lost 7 bases; unmatched junction nucleotides: 3. The CDR3 is 13 amino acids. Germline V gives CDR1 LGHNA, CDR2 YSLEER. The CDR3 here is CASSQWTGSGYTF. CDR3 bases: TGCGCCAGCAGCCAATGGACAGGGAGTGGCTACACCTTC.

The rearrangement uses TRBV19 and TRBJ1-2, with no clear D. The germline V gene encodes CDR1 LNHDA and CDR2 SQIVND (reference sequence). The ends were cut back, 7 bases at V and 10 bases at J, with 22 bases in the middle. The length of the CDR3 is 14 residues. The CDR3 DNA follows: TGTGCCAGTACTTCGACTTTCTACCGCTTCGTCTACACCTTC. Protein product: CASTSTFYRFVYTF.

The gene calls are TRBV5-4 and TRBJ2-1; 7 bases line up with TRBD2. The junction had 1 base not matched to a gene; V was cut back by 0 bases and J by 7 bases. Germline loops: CDR1 SGHNT, CDR2 YYREEE (reference sequence). The CDR3 has 13 amino acids. DNA of the CDR3: TGTGCCAGCAGCTTGGCGGGGGGTAATGAGCAGTTCTTC. Translated: CASSLAGGNEQFF.

This clone was seen once. The V and J genes are TRBV7-9 and TRBJ2-7, with TRBD1 as a possible D gene (6 bases). CDR3 length: 18 residues. V dropped 4 bases and J dropped 2 bases, with 24 bases sitting between them. Germline V gene sequence: CDR1 SEHNR, CDR2 FQNEAQ (reference sequence). The CDR3 loop reads CASSSRRTGQWQTYEQYF. CDR3 nucleotide sequence: TGTGCCAGCAGCTCACGGAGAACAGGACAGTGGCAGACCTACGAGCAGTACTTC.

V and J are TRBV9 and TRBJ2-7, with a weak D call TRBD1 (5 bases). CDR3 size: 14 residues. CDR1 and CDR2 (germline): SGDLS, YYNGEE. V was trimmed by 2 bases and J by 3 bases, leaving 12 bases between them. CDR3 DNA: TGTGCCAGCAGCGTTTCAGTTACAGGCTACGAGCAGTACTTC. Protein sequence: CASSVSVTGYEQYF.

The chain couples TRBV2 to TRBJ1-5, with a possible D match to TRBD1 (5 bases). Germline V gene lookup returns CDR1 SNHLY and CDR2 FYNNEI. The CDR3 runs 13 residues. Trimming removed 6 bases at V and 7 bases at J, with 13 bases between. In DNA form, the CDR3 reads TGTGCCAGCAGGCGGGAAGGGGAGCAGCCCCAGCATTTT. Encoded protein: CASRREGEQPQHF.

The rearrangement joins TRBV11-2 to TRBJ1-4; D remains ambiguous. Germline V gene sequence: CDR1 SGHAT, CDR2 FQNNGV. CDR3 length equals 15 residues. Trimming removed 0 bases from V and 4 bases from J, with 9 bases in between. The CDR3 region is CASSLDRGVNEKLFF. For the CDR3, the DNA is TGTGCCAGCAGCTTAGATCGCGGGGTTAATGAAAAACTGTTTTTT.

The V gene is TRBV6-5, the J gene TRBJ2-3, with no clear D. Between the trimmed V and J ends, which lost 6 bases and 0 bases, there was a span of 7 bases. CDR3 size: 13 residues. Germline V gene sequence: CDR1 MNHEY, CDR2 SVGAGI. For the CDR3, the DNA is TGTGCCAGCAGAAGAGTCAGCACAGATACGCAGTATTTT. It translates to CASRRVSTDTQYF.

This clone was counted only a few times. The chain recombines TRBV12-5 with TRBJ2-7, with TRBD2 as a possible D gene (6 bases). The germline V gene encodes CDR1 LGHNT and CDR2 FRNRAP. The CDR3 extends over 11 amino acids. The V end was cut by 5 bases, the J end by 9 bases, with 11 bases between. The chain's CDR3 is CASGLLGGQYF. The CDR3 coding sequence is TGTGCTAGTGGTCTCCTCGGGGGGCAGTACTTC.

The CDR3 nucleotides are TGCAGCGTGTATCAGGGGGCTGGAACTGAAGCTTTCTTT. Translation: CSVYQGAGTEAFF. The chain couples TRBV29-1 to TRBJ1-1, with TRBD1 identical over 8 bases. V lost 6 bases to trimming and J lost 5 bases; unmatched junction nucleotides: 8. The CDR3 sequence is 13 residues long. Germline loops: CDR1 SQVTM, CDR2 ANQGSEA.

The chain joins TRBV10-3 to TRBJ1-5; 7 positions match TRBD1. The CDR3 totals 14 residues. J was trimmed by 5 bases and V by 10 bases; bases with no gene match: 11. The germline V gene has CDR1 ENHRY and CDR2 SYGVKD. As DNA, the CDR3 is TGTGCCACCTCCGACAGGGTCGCGGATCAGCCCCAGCATTTT. It yields the protein CATSDRVADQPQHF.

J is TRBJ1-2 and V is TRBV18; 10 bases agree with TRBD1. Germline CDR1 is KGHSH and CDR2 is LQKENI. The junction had 6 bases not matched to a gene; V was cut back by 3 bases and J by 2 bases. The CDR3 sequence is 16 residues long. The CDR3 loop is CASSPETGGLNYGYTF. The CDR3 coding sequence is TGTGCCAGCTCACCGGAGACAGGGGGCCTCAACTATGGCTACACCTTC. The full variable domain, completed using reference TRBV18 and TRBJ1-2, is NAGVMQNPRHLVRRRGQEARLRCSPMKGHSHVYWYRQLPEEGLKFMVYLQKENIIDESGMPKERFSAEFPKEGPSILRIQQVVRGDSAAYFCASSPETGGLNYGYTFGSGTRLTVV.

The chain uses TRBV25-1 and TRBJ1-5; the D gene is possibly TRBD1 (6 bases). There are 14 residues in the CDR3. V lost 2 bases, J lost 6 bases, and 11 bases lay in between. Looked up from germline, CDR1 is MGHDK and CDR2 is SYGVNS. CDR3 in amino acids: CASSETGFVQPQHF. For the CDR3, the DNA is TGTGCCAGCAGTGAAACAGGGTTTGTTCAGCCCCAGCATTTT.

The chain recombines TRBV6-1 with TRBJ2-7; possibly TRBD1 for D (6 bases). CDR1 is MNHNS and CDR2 is SASEGT in the germline V gene. The CDR3 length is 14 residues. Trimming removed 4 bases from V and 0 bases from J, with 10 bases in between. Here the CDR3 reads CASSARGTSYEQYF. The CDR3 nucleotides are TGTGCCAGCAGTGCGAGGGGGACCTCCTACGAGCAGTACTTC.

The J gene is TRBJ1-2, the V gene TRBV5-4; a possible D gene is TRBD1 (5 bases). The CDR3 loop spans 13 amino acids. The V and J ends lost 0 bases and 6 bases respectively, with 9 bases between them. Germline V gene data show CDR1 as SGHNT and CDR2 as YYREEE (reference sequence). CDR3 sequence reads: CASSLVRGHGYTF. CDR3 bases: TGTGCCAGCAGCTTGGTTAGGGGCCATGGCTACACCTTC. Together with reference TRBV5-4 and TRBJ1-2, the CDR3 gives the full variable domain: ETGVTQSPTHLIKTRGQQVTLRCSSQSGHNTVSWYQQALGQGPQFIFQYYREEENGRGNFPPRFSGLQFPNYSSELNVNALELDDSALYLCASSLVRGHGYTFGSGTRLTVV.

The chain uses TRBV7-9 and TRBJ1-2; tentatively, D is TRBD1 (5 bases). This CDR3 is built from 15 residues. Trimming cost V 5 bases and J 1 base, with 14 bases left between them. Germline V lookup: CDR1 SEHNR, CDR2 FQNEAQ (reference sequence). CDR3 in amino acids: CASSQPKDNNYGYTF. In DNA, the CDR3 is TGTGCCAGCAGCCAGCCAAAGGACAATAACTATGGCTACACCTTC.

The CDR3 DNA follows: TGCGCCAGCAGCAACCCCCCCAGTAACACTGAAGCTTTCTTT. It codes for CASSNPPSNTEAFF. V usage is TRBV5-1 and J usage is TRBJ1-1; no reliable D call. Trimming took off 4 bases at V and 2 bases at J, with 12 bases between the two ends. CDR3 length: 14 amino acids. Germline CDR1 is SGHRS and CDR2 is YFSETQ.

The V call is TRBV7-3, the J call TRBJ1-1; D uncertain. The CDR3 loop spans 11 amino acids. CDR1 is SGHTA and CDR2 is FQGTGA in the germline V gene. Trimming removed 3 bases at V and 8 bases at J, with 7 bases between. CDR3 DNA: TGTGCCAGCAGCTTCGGAGCCGAAGCTTTCTTT. Encoded protein: CASSFGAEAFF. The full variable domain, with the rest looked up from reference TRBV7-3 and TRBJ1-1, is GAGVSQTPSNKVTEKGKYVELRCDPISGHTALYWYRQSLGQGPEFLIYFQGTGAADDSGLPNDRFFAVRPEGSVSTLKIQRTERGDSAVYLCASSFGAEAFFGQGTRLTVV.

This chain joins TRBV6-4 and TRBJ1-5; TRBD1 matches at 11 bases. Germline-derived CDR1 and CDR2 are MRHNA and SNTAGT. After removal of 4 bases from V and 6 bases from J, the junction contained 5 bases not matched to a gene. The CDR3 has 15 amino acids. The CDR3 region is CASSAGQGESQPQHF. Here the CDR3 DNA reads TGTGCCAGCAGTGCGGGACAGGGGGAAAGTCAGCCCCAGCATTTT.

The chain has TRBV7-2 and TRBJ1-1; TRBD1 might be the D (5 bases). V lost 5 bases and J 4 bases, leaving 14 bases between the germline ends. CDR3 length equals 14 residues. Germline V CDR1 and CDR2: SGHTA, FQGNSA. As DNA, the CDR3 is TGTGCCAGCAGCCCTCGCAGGGTTACCACTGAAGCTTTCTTT. Amino acid sequence: CASSPRRVTTEAFF.

The chain recombines TRBV18 with TRBJ1-5, with a possible D match to TRBD1 (5 bases). Trimming cost V 6 bases and J 2 bases, with 11 bases left between them. The CDR3 has 14 residues. Germline CDR1 and CDR2: KGHSH and LQKENI. The CDR3 region is CASSDLQGNQPQHF. CDR3 sequence (DNA): TGTGCCAGCTCGGACCTACAGGGCAATCAGCCCCAGCATTTT.

This clone has more than one count but fewer than ten. This sequence joins TRBV19 and TRBJ1-6; TRBD1 agrees at 8 bases. The germline V gene encodes CDR1 LNHDA and CDR2 SQIVND (reference sequence). The CDR3 has 16 amino acids. V trimming: 5 bases; J trimming: 5 bases; junction bases outside the gene matches: 8. CDR3 nucleotides: TGTGCCAGTAGTCCCAGACCGGGACAGGATAATTCACCCCTCCACTTT. It codes for CASSPRPGQDNSPLHF.